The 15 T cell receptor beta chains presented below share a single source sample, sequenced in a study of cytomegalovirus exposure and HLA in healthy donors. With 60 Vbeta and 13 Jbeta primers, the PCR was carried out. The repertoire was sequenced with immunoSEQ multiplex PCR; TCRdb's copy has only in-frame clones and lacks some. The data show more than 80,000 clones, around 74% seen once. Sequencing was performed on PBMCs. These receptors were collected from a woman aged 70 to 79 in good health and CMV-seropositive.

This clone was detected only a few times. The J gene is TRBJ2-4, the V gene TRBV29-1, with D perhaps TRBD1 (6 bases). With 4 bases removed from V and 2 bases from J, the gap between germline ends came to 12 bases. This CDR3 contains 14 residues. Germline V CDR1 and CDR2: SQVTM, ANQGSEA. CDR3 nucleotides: TGCAGCGTTGGGGAAGGGGGACCCAAAAACATTCAGTACTTC. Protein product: CSVGEGGPKNIQYF.

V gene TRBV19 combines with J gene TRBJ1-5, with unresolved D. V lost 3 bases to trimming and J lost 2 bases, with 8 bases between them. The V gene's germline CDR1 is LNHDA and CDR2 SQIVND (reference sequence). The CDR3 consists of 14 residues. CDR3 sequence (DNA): TGTGCCAGTAGTATGGGCTGGGGCAATCAGCCCCAGCATTTT. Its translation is CASSMGWGNQPQHF.

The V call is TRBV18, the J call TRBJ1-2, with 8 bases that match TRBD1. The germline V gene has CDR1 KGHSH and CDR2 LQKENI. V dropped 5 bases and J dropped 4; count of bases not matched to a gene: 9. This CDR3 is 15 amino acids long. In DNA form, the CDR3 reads TGTGCCAGCTCATCCGGACAGGGAAGTCTCTATGGCTACACCTTC. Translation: CASSSGQGSLYGYTF.

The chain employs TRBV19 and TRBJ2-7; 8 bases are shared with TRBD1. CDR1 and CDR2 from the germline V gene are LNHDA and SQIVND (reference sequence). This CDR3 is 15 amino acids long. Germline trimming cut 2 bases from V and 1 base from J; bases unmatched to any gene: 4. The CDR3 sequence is CASSISGTGSYEQYF. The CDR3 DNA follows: TGTGCCAGTAGTATATCTGGGACAGGTTCCTACGAGCAGTACTTC.

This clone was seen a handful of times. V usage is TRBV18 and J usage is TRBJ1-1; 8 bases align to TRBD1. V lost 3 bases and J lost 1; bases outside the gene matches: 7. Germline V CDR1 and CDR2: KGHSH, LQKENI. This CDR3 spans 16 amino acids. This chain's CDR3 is CASSPPNRGANTEAFF. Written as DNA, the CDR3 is TGTGCCAGCTCACCGCCCAACAGGGGGGCGAACACTGAAGCTTTCTTT.

CDR3 sequence reads: CASSLSRDRVGNTIYF. CDR3 sequence (DNA): TGTGCCAGCAGCTTGTCCCGGGACAGAGTTGGAAACACCATATATTTT. The chain has TRBV7-2 and TRBJ1-3; 7 positions match TRBD1. After removal of 3 bases from V and 3 bases from J, the junction contained 8 bases not matched to a gene. Germline values: CDR1 SGHTA, CDR2 FQGNSA. There are 16 residues in the CDR3.

CDR3 nucleotides: TGCGCCAGCACGGGACACCTTAATGAAAAACTGTTTTTT. Amino acids: CASTGHLNEKLFF. This chain links TRBV5-1 with TRBJ1-4; D perhaps matches TRBD1 (6 bases). The germline V and J ends were trimmed by 6 bases and 4 bases, with 10 bases remaining between them. This CDR3 has 13 amino acids. Germline loops: CDR1 SGHRS, CDR2 YFSETQ.

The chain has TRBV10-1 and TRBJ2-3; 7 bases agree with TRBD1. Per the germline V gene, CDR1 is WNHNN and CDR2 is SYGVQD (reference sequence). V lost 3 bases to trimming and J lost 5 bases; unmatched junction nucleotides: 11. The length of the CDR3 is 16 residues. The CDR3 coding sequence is TGCGCCAGCAGTGACCCCGGGACAGATCCGCAAGATACGCAGTATTTT. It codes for CASSDPGTDPQDTQYF.

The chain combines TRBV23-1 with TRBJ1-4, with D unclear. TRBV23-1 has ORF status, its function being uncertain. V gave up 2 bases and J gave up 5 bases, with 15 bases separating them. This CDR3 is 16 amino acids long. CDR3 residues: CASSQETRPRNEKLFF. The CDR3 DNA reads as TGCGCCAGCAGTCAAGAAACGCGGCCCCGGAATGAAAAACTGTTTTTT.

CDR3 in amino acids: CASSRTGDADTQYF. As DNA, the CDR3 is TGCGCCAGCAGCCGAACAGGGGATGCAGATACGCAGTATTTT. The chain joins TRBV5-1 to TRBJ2-3; the match to TRBD1 covers 7 bases. The J segment lost 4 bases and the V segment lost 4 bases, leaving 6 bases of the junction unmatched. The V gene's germline CDR1 is SGHRS and CDR2 YFSETQ. The CDR3 covers 14 residues.

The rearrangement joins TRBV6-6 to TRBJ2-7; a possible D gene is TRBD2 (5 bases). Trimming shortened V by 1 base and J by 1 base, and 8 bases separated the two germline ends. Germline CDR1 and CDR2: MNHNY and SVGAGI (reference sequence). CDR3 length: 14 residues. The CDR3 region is CASSYLEGSYEQYF. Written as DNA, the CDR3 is TGTGCCAGCAGTTACTTAGAGGGTTCCTACGAGCAGTACTTC.

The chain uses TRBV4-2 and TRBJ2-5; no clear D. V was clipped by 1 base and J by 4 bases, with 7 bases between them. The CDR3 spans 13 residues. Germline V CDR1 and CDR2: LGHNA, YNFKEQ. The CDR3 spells CASSQGGVETQYF. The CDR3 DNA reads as TGTGCCAGCAGCCAAGGAGGTGTAGAGACCCAGTACTTC.

The CDR3 protein is CASSESRGPRSPLHF. Here the CDR3 DNA reads TGCGCCAGCAGTGAGTCCCGAGGGCCGAGATCACCCCTCCACTTT. The chain employs TRBV10-1 and TRBJ1-6; D gene unclear. Germline CDR1 WNHNN, CDR2 SYGVQD (reference sequence). Trimming removed 0 bases from V and 10 bases from J, with 13 bases in between. The CDR3 totals 15 residues.

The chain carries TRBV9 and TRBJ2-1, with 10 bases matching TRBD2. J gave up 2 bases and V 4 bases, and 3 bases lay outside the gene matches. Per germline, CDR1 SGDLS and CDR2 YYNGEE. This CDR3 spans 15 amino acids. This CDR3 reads CASSPGTSAYNEQFF. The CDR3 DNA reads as TGTGCCAGCAGCCCCGGGACTAGCGCCTACAATGAGCAGTTCTTC. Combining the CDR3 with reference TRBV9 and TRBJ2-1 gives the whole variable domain DSGVTQTPKHLITATGQRVTLRCSPRSGDLSVYWYQQSLDQGLQFLIQYYNGEERAKGNILERFSAQQFPDLHSELNLSSLELGDSALYFCASSPGTSAYNEQFFGPGTRLTVL.

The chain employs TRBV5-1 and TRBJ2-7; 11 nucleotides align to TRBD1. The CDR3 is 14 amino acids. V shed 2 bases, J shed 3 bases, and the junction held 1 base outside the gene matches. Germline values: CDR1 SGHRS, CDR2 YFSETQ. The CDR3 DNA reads TGCGCCAGCAGCTTTGGGACAGGGGGCTACGAGCAGTACTTC. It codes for CASSFGTGGYEQYF. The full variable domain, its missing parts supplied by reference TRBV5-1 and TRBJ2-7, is KAGVTQTPRYLIKTRGQQVTLSCSPISGHRSVSWYQQTPGQGLQFLFEYFSETQRNKGNFPGRFSGRQFSNSRSEMNVSTLELGDSALYLCASSFGTGGYEQYFGPGTRLTVT.